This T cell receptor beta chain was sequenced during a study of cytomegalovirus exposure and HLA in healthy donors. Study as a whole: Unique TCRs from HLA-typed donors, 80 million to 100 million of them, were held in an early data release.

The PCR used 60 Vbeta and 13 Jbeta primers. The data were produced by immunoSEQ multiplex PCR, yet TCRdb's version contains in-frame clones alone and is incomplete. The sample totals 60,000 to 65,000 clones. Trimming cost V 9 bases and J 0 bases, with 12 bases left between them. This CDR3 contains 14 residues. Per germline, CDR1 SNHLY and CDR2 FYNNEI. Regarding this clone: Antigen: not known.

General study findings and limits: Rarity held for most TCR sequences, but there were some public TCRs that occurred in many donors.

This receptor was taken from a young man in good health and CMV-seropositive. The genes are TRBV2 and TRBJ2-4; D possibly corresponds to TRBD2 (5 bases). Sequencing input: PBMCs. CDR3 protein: CASKAEPAKNIQYF. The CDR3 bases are TGTGCCAGTAAAGCGGAGCCAGCCAAAAACATTCAGTACTTC.